This T cell receptor beta chain derives from a study of CD8+ T cells in alopecia areata. Details on this clone: Antigen unknown.

As the sequencing template, cDNA was produced by extracting RNA and reverse transcribing it. The table came from immunoSEQ multiplex PCR; TCRdb's copy has only in-frame clones and leaves some out. The sample lists around 100,000 clones; roughly three fifths were seen once. V was pared by 6 bases and J by 2 bases, with 14 bases between. The CDR3 loop spans 15 amino acids. CDR1 and CDR2 (germline): LNHDA, SQIVND (reference sequence). Documented treatment: oral pan-JAK inhibitor, 5-10 mg twice daily. Study results and caveats: Possibly as an HLA-related effect, TCR sharing across patients appeared less clear than in mice.

This chain uses TRBV19 with TRBJ1-5, with a weak D call TRBD1 (6 bases). This sample comprised CD8+ T cells sorted from blood, obtained at week 24, from a patient treated with tofacitinib. This receptor was obtained from a human donor with alopecia areata. CDR3 DNA sequence: TGTGCCAGTAGGGGCAGGACAGTTGGCAATCAGCCCCAGCATTTT. Translated, it gives CASRGRTVGNQPQHF.